The source of this T cell receptor (beta chain) is a study of identical twins. General study results and limits: The study reached conclusions through statistical analysis that was cross-sectional, not following the same donors.

About this clonotype itself: The antigen remains undetermined. A read error is likely, as this CDR3 ends without the conserved phenylalanine or tryptophan.

Germline V gene data show CDR1 as MGHRA and CDR2 as YSYEKL. V was shortened by 5 bases and J by 5 bases, with 13 bases between the two germline ends. The CDR3 loop spans 13 amino acids. Through template switching, a universal primer site was introduced, and the cDNA contained unique molecular identifiers. TCRdb called the 5' RACE reads again in MiXCR, with one record for every CDR3 protein. The sample comprises under 800,000 distinct CDR3 sequences, 21% of which are singletons, and about 4.5% rests with the top ten. The same sample was also used in a study of T cells expressing NK-cell markers. In that study: Sorted T-cell subsets CD3+CD56+NKG2C+, CD3+CD56+NKG2C- and CD3+CD56-NKG2C+ were TCR beta-sequenced. The leading position in the CD3+CD56-NKG2C+ fraction of a few donors also went to these clonotypes.

The V call is TRBV4-1, the J call TRBJ2-7; D assignment may be TRBD1 or TRBD2 (5 bases each). The clonotype comes from a woman aged 18-29 years in good health. The sequencing input was PBMCs. CDR3 sequence: CASSSRDGDEQYL. As DNA, the CDR3 is TGCGCCAGCAGCTCCCGGGACGGAGACGAGCAGTACCTC.